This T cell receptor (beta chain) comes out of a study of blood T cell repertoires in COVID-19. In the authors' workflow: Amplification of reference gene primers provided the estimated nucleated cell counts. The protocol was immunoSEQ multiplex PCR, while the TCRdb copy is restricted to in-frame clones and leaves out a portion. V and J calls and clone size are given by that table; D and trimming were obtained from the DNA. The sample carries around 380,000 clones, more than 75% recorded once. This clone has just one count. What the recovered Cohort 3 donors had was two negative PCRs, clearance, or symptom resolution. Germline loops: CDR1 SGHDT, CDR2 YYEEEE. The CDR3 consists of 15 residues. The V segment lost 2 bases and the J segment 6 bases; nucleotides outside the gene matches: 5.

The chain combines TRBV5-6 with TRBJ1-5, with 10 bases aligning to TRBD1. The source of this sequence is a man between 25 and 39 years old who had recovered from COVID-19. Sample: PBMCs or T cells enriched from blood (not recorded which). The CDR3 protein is CASSFGTGAVQPQHF. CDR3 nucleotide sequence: TGTGCCAGCAGCTTCGGGACAGGGGCGGTTCAGCCCCAGCATTTT.